Listed below are T cell receptor beta chains from one sample, sequenced in a study of siplizumab effects on memory and regulatory T cells. Some clones are missing from TCRdb's copy, which holds only in-frame ones; the method was immunoSEQ multiplex PCR. In the table there are some 100,000 clones, around 93% of which are singletons. The sequencing sample was made of non-Treg CD4+ T cells sorted from blood. These TCRs come from a human donor in good health. Each CDR3 is given with its conserved first and last residue. D genes are given only for firm matches. Expanded clones get a size class; other rows say once, few or many, or leave the size out.

abundance: once
j_gene: TRBJ2-1
v_gene: TRBV2
d_gene: TRBD1
CDR3nt: TGTGCCAGCAGGAGGGACAGGAGCTCCTACAATGAGCAGTTCTTC
CDR3aa: CASRRDRSSYNEQFF

abundance: NA
j_gene: TRBJ1-1
v_gene: TRBV25-1
d_gene: TRBD1
CDR3nt: TGTGCCAGCACCGGACAGGGGGAATTCACTGAAGCTTTCTTT
CDR3aa: CASTGQGEFTEAFF

abundance: NA
j_gene: TRBJ2-3
v_gene: TRBV5-6
d_gene: TRBD1
CDR3nt: TGTGCCAGCAGCCTTGACAGGGGGCAAACAGATACGCAGTATTTT
CDR3aa: CASSLDRGQTDTQYF

abundance: NA
j_gene: TRBJ2-5
v_gene: TRBV5-1
d_gene: NA
CDR3nt: TGCGCCAGCAGCCTGGAGGGGGAGACCCAGTACTTC
CDR3aa: CASSLEGETQYF

abundance: once
j_gene: TRBJ2-7
v_gene: TRBV7-9
d_gene: TRBD2
CDR3nt: TGTGCCAGCAGCTTAGAAGGCCTAGCGGGGAACTACGAGCAGTACTTC
CDR3aa: CASSLEGLAGNYEQYF

abundance: NA
j_gene: TRBJ2-3
v_gene: TRBV11-2
d_gene: NA
CDR3nt: TGTGCCAGCAGCCACGCGTGGGGGGGGGCGGATACGCAGTATTTT
CDR3aa: CASSHAWGGADTQYF

abundance: NA
j_gene: TRBJ2-2
v_gene: TRBV29-1
d_gene: TRBD1
CDR3nt: TGCAGCGTGGGACAGGGCCCCGGGGAGCTGTTTTTT
CDR3aa: CSVGQGPGELFF

abundance: NA
j_gene: TRBJ2-3
v_gene: TRBV28
d_gene: NA
CDR3nt: TGTGCCAGCAGTCCCCAAGGCAGGCCTCCGGATACGCAGTATTTT
CDR3aa: CASSPQGRPPDTQYF

abundance: once
j_gene: TRBJ2-1
v_gene: TRBV6-5
d_gene: NA
CDR3nt: TGTGCCACCCAACTAGCCGCCAATGAGCAGTTCTTC
CDR3aa: CATQLAANEQFF

abundance: NA
j_gene: TRBJ2-3
v_gene: TRBV19
d_gene: NA
CDR3nt: TGTGCCAGTAGTATTGGGGTGGCGGGTCCGGATACGCAGTATTTT
CDR3aa: CASSIGVAGPDTQYF

abundance: once
j_gene: TRBJ2-5
v_gene: TRBV19
d_gene: TRBD2
CDR3nt: TGTGCCAGTATGCCCGGAGCTAGCGGCGGGACCCAGTACTTC
CDR3aa: CASMPGASGGTQYF

abundance: NA
j_gene: TRBJ1-5
v_gene: TRBV19
d_gene: NA
CDR3nt: TGTGCCAGTAGTATCCAGGGGCCCAATCAGCCCCAGCATTTT
CDR3aa: CASSIQGPNQPQHF

abundance: NA
j_gene: TRBJ2-3
v_gene: TRBV25-1
d_gene: TRBD1
CDR3nt: TGTGCCAGCAGTGCCCGGGACAGACTTAGCACAGATACGCAGTATTTT
CDR3aa: CASSARDRLSTDTQYF

abundance: NA
j_gene: TRBJ2-4
v_gene: TRBV27
d_gene: NA
CDR3nt: TGTGCCAGCAGTTATCGCAACAGCCGAGACAAAAACATTCAGTACTTC
CDR3aa: CASSYRNSRDKNIQYF

abundance: NA
j_gene: TRBJ1-1
v_gene: TRBV19
d_gene: TRBD1
CDR3nt: TGTGCCAGTAGTATATCAGGGGGAGACACTGAAGCTTTCTTT
CDR3aa: CASSISGGDTEAFF

abundance: NA
j_gene: TRBJ2-5
v_gene: TRBV28
d_gene: NA
CDR3nt: TGTGCCAGCAGTTACAGGGTTTTAGAGACCCAGTACTTC
CDR3aa: CASSYRVLETQYF

abundance: NA
j_gene: TRBJ2-7
v_gene: TRBV7-2
d_gene: NA
CDR3nt: TGTGCCAGCAGCTTAAAGGTGGGGACCTACGAGCAGTACTTC
CDR3aa: CASSLKVGTYEQYF

abundance: NA
j_gene: TRBJ2-1
v_gene: TRBV6-4
d_gene: TRBD1
CDR3nt: TGTGCCAGCAGCCCCTACCAGGGGGTGATCAATGAGCAGTTCTTC
CDR3aa: CASSPYQGVINEQFF

abundance: NA
j_gene: TRBJ1-3
v_gene: TRBV13
d_gene: NA
CDR3nt: TGTGCCAGCAGCCCCGGGCTAAACACCATATATTTT
CDR3aa: CASSPGLNTIYF

abundance: NA
j_gene: TRBJ1-1
v_gene: TRBV11-2
d_gene: TRBD1
CDR3nt: TGTGCCAGCGTACCCATTGGGGACAGGGCGGGATTAGGAGCTTTCTTT
CDR3aa: CASVPIGDRAGLGAFF

abundance: NA
j_gene: TRBJ2-5
v_gene: TRBV5-1
d_gene: NA
CDR3nt: TGCGCCAGCAGCTTGGGACAGAGGGAGACCCAGTACTTC
CDR3aa: CASSLGQRETQYF

abundance: NA
j_gene: TRBJ1-2
v_gene: TRBV28
d_gene: NA
CDR3nt: TGTGCCAGCAGTATGGGTTCGTGGGGCTACACCTTC
CDR3aa: CASSMGSWGYTF

abundance: NA
j_gene: TRBJ2-1
v_gene: TRBV9
d_gene: TRBD2
CDR3nt: TGTGCCAGCAGCCAACTAGCGGGGGGGTTGGACAATGAGCAGTTCTTC
CDR3aa: CASSQLAGGLDNEQFF

abundance: NA
j_gene: TRBJ1-1
v_gene: TRBV7-6
d_gene: NA
CDR3nt: TGTGCCAGCAGCTCGTTCAGGGAGACTGAAGCTTTCTTT
CDR3aa: CASSSFRETEAFF

abundance: NA
j_gene: TRBJ1-2
v_gene: TRBV2
d_gene: NA
CDR3nt: TGTGCCAGCAGTGCGGGGAATACCTATGGCTACACCTTC
CDR3aa: CASSAGNTYGYTF

abundance: NA
j_gene: TRBJ1-1
v_gene: TRBV4-1
d_gene: NA
CDR3nt: TGCGCCAGCAGCCATCCCTTGGTGGACACTGAAGCTTTCTTT
CDR3aa: CASSHPLVDTEAFF

abundance: NA
j_gene: TRBJ1-5
v_gene: TRBV18
d_gene: NA
CDR3nt: TGTGCCAGCTCACTTTTTTCCGGGGAAATCTATCAGCCCCAGCATTTT
CDR3aa: CASSLFSGEIYQPQHF

abundance: NA
j_gene: TRBJ2-5
v_gene: TRBV12-2
d_gene: NA
CDR3nt: TGTGCAAGTCGCCCCTCCAGGGGGGGGCGACAAGAGACCCAGTACTTC
CDR3aa: CASRPSRGGRQETQYF

abundance: NA
j_gene: TRBJ2-7
v_gene: TRBV18
d_gene: NA
CDR3nt: TGTGCCAGCTCACCATTTGGGGCCCAGTCGACCTACGAGCAGTACTTC
CDR3aa: CASSPFGAQSTYEQYF

abundance: NA
j_gene: TRBJ1-6
v_gene: TRBV6-6
d_gene: NA
CDR3nt: TGTGCCAGCAGGCGGGAGCAGAATTCACCCCTCCACTTT
CDR3aa: CASRREQNSPLHF

abundance: NA
j_gene: TRBJ2-3
v_gene: TRBV18
d_gene: NA
CDR3nt: TGTGCCAGCTCACCCGGAGATACGCAGTATTTT
CDR3aa: CASSPGDTQYF